This T cell receptor (beta chain) was captured in a study of graft-versus-host responses after intestinal transplantation. About the study: Grafts that recipients had were multivisceral, liver-intestinal, or isolated intestinal transplants.

Sequencing used immunoSEQ multiplex PCR; TCRdb keeps in-frame clones, though not all of them. The data contain about 90,000 clones, roughly 92% of them seen just once; the ten biggest clones take up about 0.28%. Remarks on this clone: Its antigen is as yet unknown. The junction differs from germline at one of its ends, possibly a read error. The sample has other DNA sequences that encode this CDR3 too.

Study-level findings and limits: Recipient marrow showed GvH clones, some seen first in ileum or blood.

This receptor was identified in a human donor who received an intestinal transplant. The material sequenced was unstimulated CD4+ T cells sorted from spleen or lymph node cells, taken before intestinal transplant.

The CDR3 reads CASRPETGVWVFANTGELFF. The CDR3 region has the DNA TGTGCCAGCAGGCCCGAGACAGGGGTTTGGGTTTTCGCGAACACCGGGGAGCTGTTTTTC. The chain has TRBV27 and TRBJ2-2; TRBD1 agrees at 8 bases. Germline V CDR1 and CDR2: MNHEY, SMNVEV (reference sequence). The CDR3 loop spans 20 amino acids.